The clone carrying this T cell receptor beta chain was seen many times. What it binds is not known. This sample was included in a study of T-cell reconstitution after alpha-beta-depleted transplantation in children. Unique molecular identifiers were incorporated into the prepared TCRbeta library. TCRdb reprocessed the PCR reads via MiXCR and lists one record per CDR3 protein. The sample has 200,000 or so distinct CDR3 sequences, 5.5% to 7% seen once. V lost 2 bases to trimming and J lost 0 bases, with 20 bases between them. CDR3 size: 18 residues. Germline V gives CDR1 SQVTM, CDR2 ANQGSEA. Notes on the study in general: Newly made T cells mostly supplied T-cell counts and diversity one year after transplant. Reportedly, only several hundred clones from non-depleted graft cells drove alpha-beta T-cell counts at about two months. For some patients, TCRbeta diversity was high at day 60 because of recipient T cells and thymic progenitors that survived.

The receptor's source is a girl under three years old with combined immunodeficiency, due to receive a stem cell transplant. V usage is TRBV29-1 and J usage is TRBJ2-1; tentatively, D is TRBD1 or TRBD2 (7 bases each). The specimen comprised PBMCs, sampled before TCRalphabeta/CD19-depleted stem cell transplant. CDR3: CSVESAGGGLVSYNEQFF. In DNA, the CDR3 is TGCAGCGTTGAATCGGCAGGGGGAGGACTAGTCTCCTACAATGAGCAGTTCTTC.